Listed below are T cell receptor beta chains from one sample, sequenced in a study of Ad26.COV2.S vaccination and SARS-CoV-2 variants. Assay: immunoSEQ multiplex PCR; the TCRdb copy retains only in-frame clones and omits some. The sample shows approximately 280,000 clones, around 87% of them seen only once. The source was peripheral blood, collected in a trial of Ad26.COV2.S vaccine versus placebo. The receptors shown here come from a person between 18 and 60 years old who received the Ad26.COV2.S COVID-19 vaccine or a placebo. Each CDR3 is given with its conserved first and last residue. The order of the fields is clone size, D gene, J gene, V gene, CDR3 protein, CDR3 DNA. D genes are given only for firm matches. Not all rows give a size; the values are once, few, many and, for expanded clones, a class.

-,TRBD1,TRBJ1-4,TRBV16,CASSRTGGAFGLFF,TGTGCCAGCAGCCGCACAGGGGGCGCTTTTGGACTGTTTTTT
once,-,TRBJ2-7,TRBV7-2,CASSLEGISEQYF,TGTGCCAGCAGCTTAGAGGGGATTAGCGAGCAGTACTTC
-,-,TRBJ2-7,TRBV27,CASSLEGGYEQYF,TGTGCCAGCAGTTTAGAGGGGGGCTACGAGCAGTACTTC
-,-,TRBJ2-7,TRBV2,CASSRGTPYEQYF,TGTGCCAGCAGCCGGGGGACCCCCTACGAGCAGTACTTC
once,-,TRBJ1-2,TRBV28,CASSWGGSGENGYTF,TGTGCCAGCAGTTGGGGAGGGTCGGGGGAAAATGGCTACACCTTC
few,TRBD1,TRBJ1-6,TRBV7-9,CASSADRGSYNSPLHF,TGTGCCAGCAGCGCGGACAGGGGCTCCTATAATTCACCCCTCCACTTT
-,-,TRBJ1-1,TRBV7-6,CASSLVSTRSNTEAFF,TGTGCCAGCAGCTTAGTAAGTACCAGATCGAACACTGAAGCTTTCTTT
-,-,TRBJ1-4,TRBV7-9,CASSPRQRNNEKLFF,TGTGCCAGCAGCCCGAGACAGCGAAATAATGAAAAACTGTTTTTT
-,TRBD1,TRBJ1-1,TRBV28,CASRQGGANTEAFF,TGTGCCAGCAGGCAGGGGGGGGCGAACACTGAAGCTTTCTTT
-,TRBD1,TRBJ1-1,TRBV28,CASSLRTGVAFF,TGTGCCAGCAGTTTGCGTACAGGGGTTGCTTTCTTT
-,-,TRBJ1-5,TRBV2,CASTQLTSGNQPQHF,TGTGCCAGCACCCAACTTACTTCCGGCAATCAGCCCCAGCATTTT
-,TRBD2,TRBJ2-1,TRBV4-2,CASSLRTSESEQFF,TGTGCCAGCAGCCTTCGGACTAGCGAGAGTGAGCAGTTCTTC
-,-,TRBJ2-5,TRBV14,CASSQVGTGWYQETQYF,TGTGCCAGCAGCCAAGTCGGAACAGGGTGGTACCAAGAGACCCAGTACTTC